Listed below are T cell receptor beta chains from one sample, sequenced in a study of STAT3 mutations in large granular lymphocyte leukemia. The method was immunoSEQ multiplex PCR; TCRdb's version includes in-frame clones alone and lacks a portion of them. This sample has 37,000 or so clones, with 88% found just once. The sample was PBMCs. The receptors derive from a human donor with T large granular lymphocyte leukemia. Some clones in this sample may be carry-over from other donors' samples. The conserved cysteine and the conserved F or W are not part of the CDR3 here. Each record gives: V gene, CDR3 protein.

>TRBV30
AWSISPEQF
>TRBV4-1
ASSHYEDTSYSNQPQH
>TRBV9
ASSLGTDNQPQH
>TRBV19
ASRPRAGAPYSNQPQH
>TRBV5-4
ASSHITAGYEQY
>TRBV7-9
ASSPDTPYNSPLH
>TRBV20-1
SARDYNEQF
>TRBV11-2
ASSPDRGQSETQY
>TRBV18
ASSPGLRQMNTEAF
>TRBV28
ASSFFPDTLMRAF
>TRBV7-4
ASSLWVCYGYT
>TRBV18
ASSPPGQGGHEQY
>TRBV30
AWSKSQGQRETQY
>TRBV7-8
ASSPVGGVGAF
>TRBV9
ASSVLPDSYEQY
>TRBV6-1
ASRLTNSPLH
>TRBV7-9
ASSLPPGRSGGYT
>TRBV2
ASSEQLPLPGQPQH
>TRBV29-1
SVLGTGELF
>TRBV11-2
ASSHGTQTAYEQY
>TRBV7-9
ASSFDGNYGYT
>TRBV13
ASSHLAIKTQY
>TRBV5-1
ASRNLGQGVRGYT
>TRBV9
ASNRDNHSPLH
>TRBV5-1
ASSRDRAGSDTQY
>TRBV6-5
ATGGSYEQY
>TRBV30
AWSATGGNQPQH
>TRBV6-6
ASNHRGQPQH
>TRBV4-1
ASSQAGTQNSPLH
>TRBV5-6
ASSLRSGVGNQPQH
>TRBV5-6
ASSLGGVGSPLH
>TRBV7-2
ASSVANTGELF
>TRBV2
ASRSGQGSTDTQY
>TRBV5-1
ASSLARVDTEAF
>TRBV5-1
ASSDLRGGNTEAF
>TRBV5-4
ASSLGQEQVGNTIY
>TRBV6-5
ASSYVGANNSPLH
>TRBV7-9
ASSQRAEQF
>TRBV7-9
ASSLQGTPDTQY
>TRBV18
ASSRGEGGSYNEQF
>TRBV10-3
AISERETQY
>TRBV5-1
ASSSSGTPPNYGYT
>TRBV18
ASSPGQGAETQY
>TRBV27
ASRPTTGWGSPLH
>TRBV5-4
ASNPQGGSEQF
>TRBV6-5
ASSYSTGSNTEAF
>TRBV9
ASSAPLAGDVQETQY